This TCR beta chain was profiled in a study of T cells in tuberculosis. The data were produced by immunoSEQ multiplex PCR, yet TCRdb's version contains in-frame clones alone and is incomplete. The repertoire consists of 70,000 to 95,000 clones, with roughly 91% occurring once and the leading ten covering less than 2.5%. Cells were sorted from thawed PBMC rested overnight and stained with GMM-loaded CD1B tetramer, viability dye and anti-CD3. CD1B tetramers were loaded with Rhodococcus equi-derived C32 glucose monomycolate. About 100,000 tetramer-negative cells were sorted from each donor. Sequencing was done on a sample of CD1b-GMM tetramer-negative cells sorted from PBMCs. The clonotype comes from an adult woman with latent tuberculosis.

The CDR3 loop is CASSLGQGNWGSPLHF. The CDR3 nucleotides read TGTGCCAGCAGCTTAGGACAGGGTAATTGGGGTTCACCCCTCCACTTT. The chain joins TRBV13 to TRBJ1-6; TRBD1 is a possible D gene (6 bases). Trimming stripped 0 bases from V and 9 bases from J, with 15 bases between. The CDR3 consists of 16 residues. The V gene's germline CDR1 is PRHDT and CDR2 FYEKMQ (reference sequence). The variable domain in full, with the rest retrieved from reference TRBV13 and TRBJ1-6, is AAGVIQSPRHLIKEKRETATLKCYPIPRHDTVYWYQQGPGQDPQFLISFYEKMQSDKGSIPDRFSAQQFSDYHSELNMSSLELGDSALYFCASSLGQGNWGSPLHFGNGTRLTVT.